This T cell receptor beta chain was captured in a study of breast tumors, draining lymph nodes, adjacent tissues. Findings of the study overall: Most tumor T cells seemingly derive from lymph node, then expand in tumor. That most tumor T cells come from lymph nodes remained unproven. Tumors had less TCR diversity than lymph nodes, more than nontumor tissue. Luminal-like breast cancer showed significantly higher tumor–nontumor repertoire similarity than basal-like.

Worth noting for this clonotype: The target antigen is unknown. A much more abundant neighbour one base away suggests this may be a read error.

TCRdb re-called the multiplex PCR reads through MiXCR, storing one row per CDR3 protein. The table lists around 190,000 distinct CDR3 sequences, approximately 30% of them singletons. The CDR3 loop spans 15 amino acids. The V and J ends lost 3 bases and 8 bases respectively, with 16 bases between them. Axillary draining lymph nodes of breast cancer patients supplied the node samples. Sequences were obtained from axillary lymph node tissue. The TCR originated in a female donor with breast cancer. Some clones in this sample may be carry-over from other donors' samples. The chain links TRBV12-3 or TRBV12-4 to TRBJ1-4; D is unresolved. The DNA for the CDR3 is TGTGCCAGCAGTTTCGTGGGCCTCCCTCGGGAAAAACTGTTTTTT. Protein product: CASSFVGLPREKLFF.